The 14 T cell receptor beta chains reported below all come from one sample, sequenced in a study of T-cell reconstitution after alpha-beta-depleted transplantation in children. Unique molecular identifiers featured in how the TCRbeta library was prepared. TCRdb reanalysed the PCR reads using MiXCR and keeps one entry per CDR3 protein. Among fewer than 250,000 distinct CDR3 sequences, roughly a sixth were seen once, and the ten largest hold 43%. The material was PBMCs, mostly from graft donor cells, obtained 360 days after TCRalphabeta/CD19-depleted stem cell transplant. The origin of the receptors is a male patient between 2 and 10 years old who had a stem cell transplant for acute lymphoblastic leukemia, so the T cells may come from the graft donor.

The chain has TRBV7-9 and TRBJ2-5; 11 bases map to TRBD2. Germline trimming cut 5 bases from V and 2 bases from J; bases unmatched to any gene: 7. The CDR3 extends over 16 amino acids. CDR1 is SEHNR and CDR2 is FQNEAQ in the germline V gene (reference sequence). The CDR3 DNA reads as TGTGCCAGCAGCCTGGGACTAGCGGTACGACAAGAGACCCAGTACTTC. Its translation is CASSLGLAVRQETQYF.

CDR3 coding DNA: TGTGCCAGCAGTTTAACGGGTCAGTGGATCGGAGCCAACGTCCTGACTTTC. Translated: CASSLTGQWIGANVLTF. This chain uses TRBV28 with TRBJ2-6; D remains ambiguous. The CDR3 runs 17 residues. Germline CDR1 reads MDHEN; CDR2 reads SYDVKM. V lost 2 bases and J lost 7, with 18 bases in between.

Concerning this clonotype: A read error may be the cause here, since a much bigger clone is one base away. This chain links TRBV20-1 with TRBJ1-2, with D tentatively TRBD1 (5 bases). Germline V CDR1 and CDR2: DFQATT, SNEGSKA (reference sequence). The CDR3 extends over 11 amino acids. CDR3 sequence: CSANGGDGHTF. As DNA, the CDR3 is TGCAGTGCCAATGGGGGGGATGGCCACACCTTC.

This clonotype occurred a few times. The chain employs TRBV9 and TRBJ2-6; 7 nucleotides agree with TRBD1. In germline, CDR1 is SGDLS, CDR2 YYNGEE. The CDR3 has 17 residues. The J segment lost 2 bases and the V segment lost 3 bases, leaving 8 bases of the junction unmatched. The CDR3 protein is CASSASGQPTGANVLTF. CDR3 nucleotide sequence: TGTGCCAGCAGCGCCTCGGGACAGCCAACTGGGGCCAACGTCCTGACTTTC.

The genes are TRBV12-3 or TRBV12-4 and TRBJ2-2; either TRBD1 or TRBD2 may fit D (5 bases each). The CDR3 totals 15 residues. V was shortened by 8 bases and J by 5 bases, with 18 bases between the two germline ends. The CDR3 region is CASHQGGLQTGELFF. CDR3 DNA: TGTGCCAGCCACCAGGGCGGGTTACAGACCGGGGAGCTGTTTTTT.

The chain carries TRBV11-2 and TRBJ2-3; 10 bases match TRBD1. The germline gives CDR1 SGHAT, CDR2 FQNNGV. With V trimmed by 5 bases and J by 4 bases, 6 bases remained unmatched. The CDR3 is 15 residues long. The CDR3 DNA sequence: TGTGCCAGCAGCGAGGACAGGGGGGATTCAGATACGCAGTATTTT. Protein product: CASSEDRGDSDTQYF.

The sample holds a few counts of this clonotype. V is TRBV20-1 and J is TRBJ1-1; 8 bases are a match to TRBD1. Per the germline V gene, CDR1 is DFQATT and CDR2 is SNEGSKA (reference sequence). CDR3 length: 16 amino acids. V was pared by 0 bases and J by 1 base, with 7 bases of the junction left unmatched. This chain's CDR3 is CSARDLGQGPNTEAFF. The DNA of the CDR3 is TGCAGTGCTAGAGATCTAGGACAGGGCCCGAACACTGAAGCTTTCTTT.

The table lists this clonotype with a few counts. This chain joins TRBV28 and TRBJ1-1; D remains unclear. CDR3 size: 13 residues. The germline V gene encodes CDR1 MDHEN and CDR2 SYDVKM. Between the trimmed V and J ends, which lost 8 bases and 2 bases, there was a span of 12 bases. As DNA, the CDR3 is TGTGCCAGCCACCCCCTTTTTAACACTGAAGCTTTCTTT. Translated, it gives CASHPLFNTEAFF.

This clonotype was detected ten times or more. DNA of the CDR3: TGTGCCAGTAGTATTGGAGGGACAGGGGTGAACACTGAAGCTTTCTTT. Translating it yields CASSIGGTGVNTEAFF. The rearrangement links TRBV19 to TRBJ1-1, with TRBD1 identical over 10 bases. The germline V gene has CDR1 LNHDA and CDR2 SQIVND (reference sequence). With V trimmed by 3 bases and J by 0 bases, 4 bases remained unmatched. The CDR3 consists of 16 residues. The whole variable domain, filled in from reference TRBV19 and TRBJ1-1, reads DGGITQSPKYLFRKEGQNVTLSCEQNLNHDAMYWYRQDPGQGLRLIYYSQIVNDFQKGDIAEGYSVSREKKESFPLTVTSAQKNPTAFYLCASSIGGTGVNTEAFFGQGTRLTVV.

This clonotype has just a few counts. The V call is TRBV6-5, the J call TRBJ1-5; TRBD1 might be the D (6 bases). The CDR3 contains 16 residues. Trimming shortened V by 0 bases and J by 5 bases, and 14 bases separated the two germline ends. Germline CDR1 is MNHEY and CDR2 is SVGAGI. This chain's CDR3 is CASSYSSQGKDQPQHF. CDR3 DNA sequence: TGTGCCAGCAGTTACTCGAGTCAGGGGAAGGATCAGCCCCAGCATTTT.

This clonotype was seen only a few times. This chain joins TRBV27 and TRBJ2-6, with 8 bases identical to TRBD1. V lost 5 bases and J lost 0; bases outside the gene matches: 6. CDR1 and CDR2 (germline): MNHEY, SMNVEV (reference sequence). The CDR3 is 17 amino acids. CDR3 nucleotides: TGTGCCAGCAGTGGACAGGGCGGACACTCTGGGGCCAACGTCCTGACTTTC. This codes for CASSGQGGHSGANVLTF.

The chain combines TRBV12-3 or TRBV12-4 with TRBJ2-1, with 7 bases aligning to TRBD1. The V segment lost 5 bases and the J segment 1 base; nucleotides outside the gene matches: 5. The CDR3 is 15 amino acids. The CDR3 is CASSLSRGSYNEQFF. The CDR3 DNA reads TGTGCCAGCAGTCTGTCCAGGGGGTCCTACAATGAGCAGTTCTTC.

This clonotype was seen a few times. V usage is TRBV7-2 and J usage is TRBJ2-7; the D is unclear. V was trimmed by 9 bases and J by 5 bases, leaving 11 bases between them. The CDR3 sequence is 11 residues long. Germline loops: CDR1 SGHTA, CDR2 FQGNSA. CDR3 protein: CASGSGNEQYF. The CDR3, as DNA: TGTGCCAGTGGGTCGGGCAACGAGCAGTACTTC.

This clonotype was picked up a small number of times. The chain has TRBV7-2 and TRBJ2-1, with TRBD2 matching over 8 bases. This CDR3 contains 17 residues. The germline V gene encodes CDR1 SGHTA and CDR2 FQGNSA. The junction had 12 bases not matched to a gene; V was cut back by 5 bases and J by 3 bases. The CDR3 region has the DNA TGTGCCAGCAGCCTCATTGGGGCGGGGGGCCGCTACAATGAGCAGTTCTTC. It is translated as CASSLIGAGGRYNEQFF.